This T cell receptor (beta chain) appears in the sequencing data of a study of blood T cell repertoires in COVID-19. Clones were sequenced by immunoSEQ multiplex PCR, and TCRdb holds only the in-frame ones, with some missing. The top ten hold 15% of the sample, which has roughly 60,000 clones, 75% to 85% seen once. The sequenced sample consisted of peripheral blood. The clonotype originates from a man older than 75 with acute or convalescent COVID-19.

CDR3 coding DNA: TGTGCCAGCAGTACAGGGGGTTTTTCTGAAGCTTTCTTT. Its translation: CASSTGGFSEAFF. This chain joins TRBV2 and TRBJ1-1, with 8 bases that match TRBD1. The CDR3 is 13 residues long. The germline CDR1 and CDR2 sequences are SNHLY and FYNNEI. The V gene end was trimmed by 5 bases and the J gene end by 6 bases; junction bases not matched to a gene: 5.